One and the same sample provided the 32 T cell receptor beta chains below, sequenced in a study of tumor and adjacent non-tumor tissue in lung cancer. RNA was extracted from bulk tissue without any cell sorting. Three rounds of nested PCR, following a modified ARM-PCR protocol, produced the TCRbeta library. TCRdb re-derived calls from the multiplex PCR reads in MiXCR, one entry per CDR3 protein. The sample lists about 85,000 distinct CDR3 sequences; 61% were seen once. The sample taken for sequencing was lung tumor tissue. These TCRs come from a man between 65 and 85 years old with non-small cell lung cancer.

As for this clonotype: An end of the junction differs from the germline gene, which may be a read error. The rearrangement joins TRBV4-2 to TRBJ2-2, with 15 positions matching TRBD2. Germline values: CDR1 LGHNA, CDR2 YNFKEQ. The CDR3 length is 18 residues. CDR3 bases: TGTGCCAGCACCCATCCAGGACTAGCGGGAGGGAACACTGGGGAGCTGTTTTTT. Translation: CASTHPGLAGGNTGELFF.

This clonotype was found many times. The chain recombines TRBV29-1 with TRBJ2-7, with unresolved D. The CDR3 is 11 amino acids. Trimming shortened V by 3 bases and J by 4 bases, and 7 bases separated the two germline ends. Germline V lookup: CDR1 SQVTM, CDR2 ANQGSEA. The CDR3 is CSVDKGYEQYF. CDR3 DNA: TGCAGCGTTGATAAGGGTTACGAGCAGTACTTC.

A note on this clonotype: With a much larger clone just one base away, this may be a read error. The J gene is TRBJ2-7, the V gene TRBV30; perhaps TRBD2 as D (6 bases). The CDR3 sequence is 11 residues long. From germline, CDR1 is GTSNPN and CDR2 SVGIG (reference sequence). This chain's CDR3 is CSWRANFEQYF. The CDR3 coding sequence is TGTTCCTGGAGGGCTAACTTCGAGCAGTACTTC.

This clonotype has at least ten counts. CDR3 sequence (DNA): TGCAGCTCTTCAATGTCGGCCGGGGAGCTGTTTTTT. Translation: CSSSMSAGELFF. The chain recombines TRBV29-1 with TRBJ2-2, with D unresolved. Looked up from germline, CDR1 is SQVTM and CDR2 is ANQGSEA. This CDR3 is 12 amino acids long. V was shortened by 8 bases and J by 6 bases, with 13 bases between the two germline ends.

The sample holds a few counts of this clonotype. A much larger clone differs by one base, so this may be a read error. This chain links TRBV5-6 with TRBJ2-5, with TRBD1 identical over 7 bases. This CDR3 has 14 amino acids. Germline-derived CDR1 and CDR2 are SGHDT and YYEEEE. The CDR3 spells CASSSATGMETQHF. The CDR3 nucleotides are TGTGCCAGCAGCTCAGCGACAGGGATGGAGACCCAGCACTTC.

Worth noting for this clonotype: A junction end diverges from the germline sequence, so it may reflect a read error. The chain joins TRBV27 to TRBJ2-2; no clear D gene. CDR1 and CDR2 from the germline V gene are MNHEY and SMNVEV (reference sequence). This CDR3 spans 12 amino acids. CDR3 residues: CANSWSTGELFF. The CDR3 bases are TGTGCCAACAGTTGGAGCACCGGGGAGCTGTTTTTT.

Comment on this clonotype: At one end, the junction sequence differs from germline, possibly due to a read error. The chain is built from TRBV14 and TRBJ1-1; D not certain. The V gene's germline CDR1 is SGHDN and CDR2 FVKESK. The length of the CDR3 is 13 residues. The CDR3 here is CASGQDGGSWAFF. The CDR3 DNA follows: TGTGCCAGCGGCCAAGATGGTGGCTCGTGGGCTTTCTTT.

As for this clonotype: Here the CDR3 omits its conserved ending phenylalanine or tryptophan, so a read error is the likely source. The CDR3 DNA reads as TGCGGCGGGCGGGGAAGCACAGATACGCAGTATCTT. It codes for CGGRGSTDTQYL. V is TRBV29-1 and J is TRBJ2-3, with D possibly matching TRBD2 (6 bases). This CDR3 comprises 12 residues. Looked up from germline, CDR1 is SQVTM and CDR2 is ANQGSEA.

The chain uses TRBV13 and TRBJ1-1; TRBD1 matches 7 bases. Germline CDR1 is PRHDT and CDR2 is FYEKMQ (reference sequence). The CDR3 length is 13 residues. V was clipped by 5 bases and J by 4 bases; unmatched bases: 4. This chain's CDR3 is CASSPYRGTEAFF. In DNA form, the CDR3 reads TGTGCCAGCAGCCCATACAGGGGCACTGAAGCTTTCTTT. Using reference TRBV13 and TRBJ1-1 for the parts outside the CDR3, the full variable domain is AAGVIQSPRHLIKEKRETATLKCYPIPRHDTVYWYQQGPGQDPQFLISFYEKMQSDKGSIPDRFSAQQFSDYHSELNMSSLELGDSALYFCASSPYRGTEAFFGQGTRLTVV.

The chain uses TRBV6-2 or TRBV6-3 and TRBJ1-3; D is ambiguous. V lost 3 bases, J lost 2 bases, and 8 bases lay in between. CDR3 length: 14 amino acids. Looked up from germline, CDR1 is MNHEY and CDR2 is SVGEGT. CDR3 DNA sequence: TGTGCCAGCAGTTATAGCGACGCTGGAAACACCATATATTTT. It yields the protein CASSYSDAGNTIYF.

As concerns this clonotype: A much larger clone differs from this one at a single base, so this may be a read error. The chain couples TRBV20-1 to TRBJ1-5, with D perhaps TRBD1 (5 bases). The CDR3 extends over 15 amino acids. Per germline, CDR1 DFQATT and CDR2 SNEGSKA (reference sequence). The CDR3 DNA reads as TGCAGTGCTAGCGCTACCCGGGCAGGGCGTCAGACCCAGCATTTT. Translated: CSASATRAGRQTQHF.

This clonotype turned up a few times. The CDR3 region has the DNA TGTGCCAGCAGCTTTAGCGGGGGGGAGGGCAATGAGCAGTTCTTC. Its protein product is CASSFSGGEGNEQFF. The chain recombines TRBV7-2 with TRBJ2-1; 11 nucleotides line up with TRBD2. This CDR3 spans 15 amino acids. Unmatched junction bases numbered 4, after V lost 3 bases and J lost 6 bases. The germline V gene has CDR1 SGHTA and CDR2 FQGNSA.

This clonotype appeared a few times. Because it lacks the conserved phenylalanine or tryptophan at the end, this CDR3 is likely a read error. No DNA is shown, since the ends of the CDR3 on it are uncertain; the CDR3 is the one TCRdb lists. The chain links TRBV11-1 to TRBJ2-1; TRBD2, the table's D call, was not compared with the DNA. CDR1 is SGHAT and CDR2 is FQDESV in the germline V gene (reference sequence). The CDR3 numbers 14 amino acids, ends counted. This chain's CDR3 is CASSPGVASNEQFL.

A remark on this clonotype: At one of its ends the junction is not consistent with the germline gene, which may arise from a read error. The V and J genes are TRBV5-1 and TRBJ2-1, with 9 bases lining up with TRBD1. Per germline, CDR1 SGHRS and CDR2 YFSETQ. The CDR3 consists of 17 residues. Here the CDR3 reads CASSSNTGGVGDGEQFF. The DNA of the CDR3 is TGCGCGAGCAGCTCAAATACAGGGGGCGTGGGAGACGGTGAGCAGTTCTTC.

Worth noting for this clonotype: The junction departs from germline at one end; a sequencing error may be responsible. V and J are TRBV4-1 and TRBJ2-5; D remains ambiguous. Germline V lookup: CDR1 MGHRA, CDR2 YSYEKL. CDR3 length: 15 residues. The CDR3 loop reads CANSQVVSMGKTQHF. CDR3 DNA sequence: TGCGCCAACAGCCAAGTGGTCAGCATGGGTAAGACCCAGCACTTC.

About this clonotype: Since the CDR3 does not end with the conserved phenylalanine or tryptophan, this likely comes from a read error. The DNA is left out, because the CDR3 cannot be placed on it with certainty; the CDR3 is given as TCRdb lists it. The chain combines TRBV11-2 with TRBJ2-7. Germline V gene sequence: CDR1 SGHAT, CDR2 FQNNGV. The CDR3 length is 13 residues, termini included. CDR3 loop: CTSSLDQVYEKYL.

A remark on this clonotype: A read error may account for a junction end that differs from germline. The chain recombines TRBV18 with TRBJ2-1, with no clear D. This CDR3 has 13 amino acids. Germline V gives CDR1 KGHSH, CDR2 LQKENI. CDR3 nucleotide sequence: TGTGTCAGCTCACCACCTATGGCCGATGACCAGTTCTTC. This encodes CVSSPPMADDQFF.

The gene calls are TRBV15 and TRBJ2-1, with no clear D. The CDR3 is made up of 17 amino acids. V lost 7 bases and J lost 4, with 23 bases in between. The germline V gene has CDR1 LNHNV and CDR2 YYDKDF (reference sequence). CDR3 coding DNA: TGTGCCACCATAAGAGATACTAAGAGACGCGTTTACAATGAGCAGTTCTTC. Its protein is CATIRDTKRRVYNEQFF.

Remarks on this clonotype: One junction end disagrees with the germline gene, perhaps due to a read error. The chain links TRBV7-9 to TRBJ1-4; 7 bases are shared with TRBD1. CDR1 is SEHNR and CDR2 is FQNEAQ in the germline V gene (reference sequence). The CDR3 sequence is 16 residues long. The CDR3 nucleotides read TGTACCAGCAGCTCGCAATCAGGGGGACCTAATGAAAAACTGTTTTTT. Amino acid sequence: CTSSSQSGGPNEKLFF.

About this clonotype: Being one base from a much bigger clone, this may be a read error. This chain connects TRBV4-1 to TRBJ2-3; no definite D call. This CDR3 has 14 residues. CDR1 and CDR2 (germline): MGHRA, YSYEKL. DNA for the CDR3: TGCGCCAGCAGCCAAGATGGAGCAACGGATATGCAGTATTTT. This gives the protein CASSQDGATDMQYF.

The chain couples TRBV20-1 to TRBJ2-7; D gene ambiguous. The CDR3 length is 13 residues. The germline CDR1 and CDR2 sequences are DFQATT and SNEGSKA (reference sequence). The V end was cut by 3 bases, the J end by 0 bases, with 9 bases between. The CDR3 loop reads CSARAAASYEQYF. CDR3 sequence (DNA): TGCAGTGCTAGGGCCGCGGCCTCCTACGAGCAGTACTTC.

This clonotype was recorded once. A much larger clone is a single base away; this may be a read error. This CDR3 is CVSSRNLVSYSEQFF. The DNA for the CDR3 is TGTGTCAGCAGCCGAAACCTGGTTTCCTACAGTGAGCAGTTCTTC. The rearrangement links TRBV11-2 to TRBJ2-1, with D uncertain. Germline V lookup: CDR1 SGHAT, CDR2 FQNNGV. This CDR3 has 15 residues.

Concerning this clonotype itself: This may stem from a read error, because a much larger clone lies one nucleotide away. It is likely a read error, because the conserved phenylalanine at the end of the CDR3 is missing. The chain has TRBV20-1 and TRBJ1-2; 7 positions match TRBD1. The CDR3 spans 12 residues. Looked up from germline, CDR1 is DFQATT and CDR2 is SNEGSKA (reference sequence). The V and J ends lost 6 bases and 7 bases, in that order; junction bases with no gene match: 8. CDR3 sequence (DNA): TGCAGTGCGATAACAGGGGTTGCTGGCTACACCCTC. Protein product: CSAITGVAGYTL.

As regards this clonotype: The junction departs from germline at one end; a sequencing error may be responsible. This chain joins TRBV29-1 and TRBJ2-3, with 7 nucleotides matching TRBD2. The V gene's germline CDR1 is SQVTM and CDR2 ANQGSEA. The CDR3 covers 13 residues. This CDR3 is CSVEGRDGSTHYF. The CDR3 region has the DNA TGCAGCGTCGAGGGGAGGGATGGGTCTACGCACTATTTT.

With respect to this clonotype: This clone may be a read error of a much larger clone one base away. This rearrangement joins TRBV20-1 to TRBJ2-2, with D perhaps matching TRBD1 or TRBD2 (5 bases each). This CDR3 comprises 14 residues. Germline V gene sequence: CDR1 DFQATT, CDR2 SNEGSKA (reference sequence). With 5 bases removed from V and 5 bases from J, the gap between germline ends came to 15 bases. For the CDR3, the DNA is TGCAGTGCTCAAAGACGGGGACGGACCGGGGAGCTGTTTTTT. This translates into CSAQRRGRTGELFF.

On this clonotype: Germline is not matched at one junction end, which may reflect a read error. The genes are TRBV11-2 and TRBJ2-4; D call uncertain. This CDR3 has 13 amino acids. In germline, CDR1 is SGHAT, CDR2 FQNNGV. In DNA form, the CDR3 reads TGTGCCAGCAGCTACCCCCCCAAAAACATTCATTACTTC. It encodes CASSYPPKNIHYF.

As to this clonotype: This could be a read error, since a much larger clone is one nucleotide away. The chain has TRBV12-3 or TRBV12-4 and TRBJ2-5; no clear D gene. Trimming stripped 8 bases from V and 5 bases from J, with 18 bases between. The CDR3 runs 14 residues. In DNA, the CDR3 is TGTGCCAGCGGTACGATGGACCGCTCTGAGACCCAGTACTTC. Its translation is CASGTMDRSETQYF.

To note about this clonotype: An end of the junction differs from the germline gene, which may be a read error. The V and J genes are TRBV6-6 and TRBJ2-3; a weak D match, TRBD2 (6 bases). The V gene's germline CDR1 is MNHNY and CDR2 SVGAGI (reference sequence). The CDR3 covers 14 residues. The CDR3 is CASCWSTSTGTQYF. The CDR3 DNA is TGTGCCAGCTGTTGGTCTACTAGCACAGGTACGCAGTATTTT.

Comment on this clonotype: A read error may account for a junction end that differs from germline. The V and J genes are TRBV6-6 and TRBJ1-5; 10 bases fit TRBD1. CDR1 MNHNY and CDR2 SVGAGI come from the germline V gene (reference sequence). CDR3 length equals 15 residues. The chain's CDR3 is CTSSYGQGGNQPQHF. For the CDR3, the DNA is TGTACCAGCAGTTACGGACAGGGGGGAAATCAGCCCCAACATTTT.

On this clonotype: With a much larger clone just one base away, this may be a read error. The CDR3 region has the DNA TGTGCCAGCAGCTCCAACATAGATACGCAGTATTTT. Its protein is CASSSNIDTQYF. The rearrangement uses TRBV5-6 and TRBJ2-3, with no clear D. Trimming pared 3 bases from V and 5 bases from J, leaving 7 bases between. This CDR3 region has 12 residues. CDR1 SGHDT and CDR2 YYEEEE come from the germline V gene. Drawing the rest from reference TRBV5-6 and TRBJ2-3, the complete variable domain is DAGVTQSPTHLIKTRGQQVTLRCSPKSGHDTVSWYQQALGQGPQFIFQYYEEEERQRGNFPDRFSGHQFPNYSSELNVNALLLGDSALYLCASSSNIDTQYFGPGTRLTVL.

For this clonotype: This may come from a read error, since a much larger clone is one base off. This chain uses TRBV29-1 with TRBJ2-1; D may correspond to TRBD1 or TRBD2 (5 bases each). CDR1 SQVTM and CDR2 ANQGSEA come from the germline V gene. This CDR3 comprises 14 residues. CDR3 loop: CSVSPKGTRGEHFF. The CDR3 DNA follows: TGCAGCGTCTCCCCTAAAGGGACCCGAGGGGAGCATTTCTTC.

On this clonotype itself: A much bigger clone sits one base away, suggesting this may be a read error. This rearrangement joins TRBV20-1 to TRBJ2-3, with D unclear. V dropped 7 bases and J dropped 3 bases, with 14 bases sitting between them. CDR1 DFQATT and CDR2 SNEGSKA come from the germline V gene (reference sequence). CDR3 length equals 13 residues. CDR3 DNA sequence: TGCAGTGATAGTGGGGTCGAGACAGATACGCAGTATTTT. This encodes CSDSGVETDTQYF.